The rows below give T cell receptor beta chains drawn from one sample of a study of a mutant IDH1 vaccine in newly diagnosed glioma. These receptors have no known antigen. Some clones are missing from TCRdb's copy, which holds only in-frame ones; the method was immunoSEQ multiplex PCR. The table has roughly 130,000 clones, around 77% seen once; the top ten hold about 5.5%. The specimen was PBMCs, collected from a glioma patient whose treatment included an IDH1 peptide vaccine. These receptor sequences come from a man in his forties or fifties with glioma. Both conserved end residues are part of each CDR3. A D gene is named only where the DNA matches it firmly. Part of the rows lack a size; the others show once, few, many or a class for expanded clones.

clone_size: NA
j_call: TRBJ2-7
d_call: NA
v_call: TRBV4-3
cdr3_nt: TGCGCCAGCAGCCAAGGGGGGAGGTGGAGACAGGGTACCTACGAGCAGTACTTC
cdr3_aa: CASSQGGRWRQGTYEQYF

clone_size: NA
j_call: TRBJ1-5
d_call: NA
v_call: TRBV2
cdr3_nt: TGTGCCAGCAGTGATAGGAGGGCGACTGTGACCCAGCATTTT
cdr3_aa: CASSDRRATVTQHF

clone_size: NA
j_call: TRBJ1-4
d_call: NA
v_call: TRBV25-1
cdr3_nt: TGTGCCAGCAGTTCTGACCCCCCGGCGGATGAAAAACTGTTTTTT
cdr3_aa: CASSSDPPADEKLFF

clone_size: NA
j_call: TRBJ1-1
d_call: NA
v_call: TRBV9
cdr3_nt: TGTGCCAGCAGCGTAGATCCAGGGGACCACACTGAAGCTTTCTTT
cdr3_aa: CASSVDPGDHTEAFF

clone_size: NA
j_call: TRBJ2-3
d_call: NA
v_call: TRBV10-2
cdr3_nt: TGCGCCAGCAGTGAGGGAGTAGATACGCAGTATTTT
cdr3_aa: CASSEGVDTQYF

clone_size: NA
j_call: TRBJ2-3
d_call: NA
v_call: TRBV5-1
cdr3_nt: TGCGCCAGCAGCTTTCGGGGAGTAGGCACAGATACGCAGTATTTT
cdr3_aa: CASSFRGVGTDTQYF

clone_size: NA
j_call: TRBJ1-4
d_call: NA
v_call: TRBV25-1
cdr3_nt: TGTGCCAGCAGTGCTACAGGGTGGCCTACGGAAAAACTGTTTTTT
cdr3_aa: CASSATGWPTEKLFF

clone_size: NA
j_call: TRBJ2-3
d_call: TRBD1
v_call: TRBV30
cdr3_nt: TGTGCCTGGAGCTGGACAGGGGGCTCAGATACGCAGTATTTT
cdr3_aa: CAWSWTGGSDTQYF

clone_size: few
j_call: TRBJ1-5
d_call: TRBD1
v_call: TRBV2
cdr3_nt: TGTGCCAGCAGGATGACAGGGTTGGGACAGCCCCAGCATTTT
cdr3_aa: CASRMTGLGQPQHF

clone_size: NA
j_call: TRBJ2-1
d_call: TRBD2
v_call: TRBV7-8
cdr3_nt: TGTGCCAGCAGCTTGACGGGAGGGCCGGGTGAGCAGTTCTTC
cdr3_aa: CASSLTGGPGEQFF

clone_size: NA
j_call: TRBJ2-7
d_call: TRBD1
v_call: TRBV7-2
cdr3_nt: TGTGCCAGCAGCCCACGAGTCGGGACGGGACAGGGCACCTACGAGCAGTACTTC
cdr3_aa: CASSPRVGTGQGTYEQYF

clone_size: NA
j_call: TRBJ2-7
d_call: NA
v_call: TRBV11-1
cdr3_nt: TGTGCCAGCAGCCTCAGGGGCTACGAGCAGTACTTC
cdr3_aa: CASSLRGYEQYF

clone_size: NA
j_call: TRBJ2-7
d_call: NA
v_call: TRBV27
cdr3_nt: TGTGCCAGCAGTTTAGACTTCAAACGCCTCTCCTACGAGCAGTACTTC
cdr3_aa: CASSLDFKRLSYEQYF

clone_size: few
j_call: TRBJ2-7
d_call: TRBD1
v_call: TRBV5-6
cdr3_nt: TGTGCCAGCAGCTCATTCTGGGGTGAAGGGACAGGGACGTCCGAGCAGTACTTC
cdr3_aa: CASSSFWGEGTGTSEQYF

clone_size: many
j_call: TRBJ1-2
d_call: TRBD1
v_call: TRBV5-4
cdr3_nt: TGTGCCAGCAGCCCCGGACAGGGGGTATTAGATGGCTACACCTTC
cdr3_aa: CASSPGQGVLDGYTF

clone_size: NA
j_call: TRBJ1-1
d_call: TRBD1
v_call: TRBV5-6
cdr3_nt: TGTGCCAGCAGCCCACAGGGGAGGCTGAACACTGAAGCTTTCTTT
cdr3_aa: CASSPQGRLNTEAFF

clone_size: few
j_call: TRBJ2-7
d_call: NA
v_call: TRBV19
cdr3_nt: TGTGCCAGTAGTGACTATAGCGGCTCCTACGAGCAGTACTTC
cdr3_aa: CASSDYSGSYEQYF

clone_size: few
j_call: TRBJ2-3
d_call: TRBD2
v_call: TRBV7-2
cdr3_nt: TGTGCCAGCAGCTTAGAACTTAGCGGGAGCCCCTCAGATACGCAGTATTTT
cdr3_aa: CASSLELSGSPSDTQYF

clone_size: NA
j_call: TRBJ2-1
d_call: NA
v_call: TRBV7-2
cdr3_nt: TGTGCCAGCAGCCCCCAGGGGGGTATATTTCGGTTCTTC
cdr3_aa: CASSPQGGIFRFF

clone_size: NA
j_call: TRBJ2-1
d_call: TRBD2
v_call: TRBV4-3
cdr3_nt: TGCGCCAGCAGCCTACAAGTAGCGGGGGCGGGAAATGAGCAGTTCTTC
cdr3_aa: CASSLQVAGAGNEQFF

clone_size: NA
j_call: TRBJ2-2
d_call: NA
v_call: TRBV19
cdr3_nt: TGTGCCAGTAGCAAGAGTACAGGGTGGGGGGAGCTGTTTTTT
cdr3_aa: CASSKSTGWGELFF

clone_size: NA
j_call: TRBJ2-1
d_call: TRBD2
v_call: TRBV7-2
cdr3_nt: TGTGCCAGCAGCAAAACTAGCGTCGGTGAGCAGTTCTTC
cdr3_aa: CASSKTSVGEQFF

clone_size: NA
j_call: TRBJ2-3
d_call: TRBD1
v_call: TRBV10-3
cdr3_nt: TGTGCCATCAGTGGGGACAGGGGTTCAGATACGCAGTATTTT
cdr3_aa: CAISGDRGSDTQYF

clone_size: NA
j_call: TRBJ1-2
d_call: NA
v_call: TRBV27
cdr3_nt: TGTGCCAGCAGTTTTGGGCCGCCAGGGGAGTTTGGCTACACCTTC
cdr3_aa: CASSFGPPGEFGYTF

clone_size: NA
j_call: TRBJ2-6
d_call: NA
v_call: TRBV19
cdr3_nt: TGTGCCAGTAGTCAGGGGCTCGGGGCCAACGTCCTGACTTTC
cdr3_aa: CASSQGLGANVLTF

clone_size: NA
j_call: TRBJ1-5
d_call: TRBD1
v_call: TRBV11-3
cdr3_nt: TGTGCCAGCAGCTCCCCTGAGGGGGGACAGGGAGTAGAGCCCCAGCATTTT
cdr3_aa: CASSSPEGGQGVEPQHF

clone_size: NA
j_call: TRBJ2-5
d_call: TRBD2
v_call: TRBV7-9
cdr3_nt: TGTGCCAGCAGCTTTGACAGCTCTGGGGGGGCCCAGTACTTC
cdr3_aa: CASSFDSSGGAQYF

clone_size: NA
j_call: TRBJ1-6
d_call: NA
v_call: TRBV6-5
cdr3_nt: TGTGCCAGCAGTTATGACAGACTTAATTCACCCCTCCACTTT
cdr3_aa: CASSYDRLNSPLHF